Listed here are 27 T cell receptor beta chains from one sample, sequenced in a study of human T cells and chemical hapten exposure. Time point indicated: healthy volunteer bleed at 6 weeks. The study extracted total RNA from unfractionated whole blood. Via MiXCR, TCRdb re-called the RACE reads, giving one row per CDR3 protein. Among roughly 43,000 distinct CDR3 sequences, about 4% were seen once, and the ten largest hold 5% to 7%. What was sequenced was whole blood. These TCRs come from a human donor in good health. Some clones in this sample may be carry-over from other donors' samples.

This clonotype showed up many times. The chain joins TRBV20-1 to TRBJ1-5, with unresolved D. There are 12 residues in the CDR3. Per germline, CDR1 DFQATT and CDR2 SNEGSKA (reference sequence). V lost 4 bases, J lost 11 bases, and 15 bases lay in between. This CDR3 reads CSANDPNSAQHF. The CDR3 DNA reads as TGCAGTGCTAACGACCCGAATTCGGCCCAGCATTTT.

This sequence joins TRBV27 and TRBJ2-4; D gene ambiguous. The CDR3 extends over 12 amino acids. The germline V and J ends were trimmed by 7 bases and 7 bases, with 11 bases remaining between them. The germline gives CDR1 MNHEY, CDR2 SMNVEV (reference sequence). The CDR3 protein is CASKGAPNIQYF. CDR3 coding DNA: TGTGCCAGCAAAGGTGCCCCCAACATTCAGTACTTC.

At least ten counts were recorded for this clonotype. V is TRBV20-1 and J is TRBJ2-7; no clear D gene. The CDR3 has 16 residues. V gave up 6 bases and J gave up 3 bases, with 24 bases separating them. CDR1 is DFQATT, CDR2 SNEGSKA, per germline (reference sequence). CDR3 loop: CSAQRLDGASVYEQYF. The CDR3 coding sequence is TGCAGTGCCCAGAGGTTGGACGGAGCTTCGGTCTACGAGCAGTACTTC.

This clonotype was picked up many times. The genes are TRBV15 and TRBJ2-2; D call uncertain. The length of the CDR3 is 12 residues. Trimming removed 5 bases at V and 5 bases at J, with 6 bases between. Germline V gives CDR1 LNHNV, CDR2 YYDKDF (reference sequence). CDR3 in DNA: TGTGCCACCAGCCAAGTTACCGGGGAGCTGTTTTTT. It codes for CATSQVTGELFF. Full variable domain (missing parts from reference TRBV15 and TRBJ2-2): DAMVIQNPRYQVTQFGKPVTLSCSQTLNHNVMYWYQQKSSQAPKLLFHYYDKDFNNEADTPDNFQSRRPNTSFCFLDIRSPGLGDTAMYLCATSQVTGELFFGEGSRLTVL.

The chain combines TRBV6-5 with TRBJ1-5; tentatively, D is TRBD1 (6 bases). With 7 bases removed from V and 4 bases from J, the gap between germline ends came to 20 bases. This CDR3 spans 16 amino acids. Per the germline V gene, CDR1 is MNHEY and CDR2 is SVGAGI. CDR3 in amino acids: CASKSGDGIANQPQHF. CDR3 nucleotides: TGTGCCAGCAAGTCAGGGGATGGGATAGCAAATCAGCCCCAGCATTTT.

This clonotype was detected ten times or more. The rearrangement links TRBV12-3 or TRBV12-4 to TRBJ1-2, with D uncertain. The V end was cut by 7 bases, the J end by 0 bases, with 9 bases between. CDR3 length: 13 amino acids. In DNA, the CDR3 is TGTGCCAGCACCTATCGAACTAACTATGGCTACACCTTC. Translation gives CASTYRTNYGYTF.

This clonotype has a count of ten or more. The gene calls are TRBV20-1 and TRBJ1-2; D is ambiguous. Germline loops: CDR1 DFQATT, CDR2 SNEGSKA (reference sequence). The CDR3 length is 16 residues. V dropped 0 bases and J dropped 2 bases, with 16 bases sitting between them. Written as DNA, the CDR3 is TGCAGTGCTAGAGAGAGTGGGTTCCGTCAGAACTATGGCTACACCTTC. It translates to CSARESGFRQNYGYTF.

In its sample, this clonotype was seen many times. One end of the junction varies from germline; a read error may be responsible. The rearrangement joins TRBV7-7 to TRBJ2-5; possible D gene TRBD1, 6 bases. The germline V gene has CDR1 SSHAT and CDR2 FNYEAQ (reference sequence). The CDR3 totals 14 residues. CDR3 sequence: CASSQDSIQETQYF. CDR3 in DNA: TGTGCTAGCAGCCAGGACAGTATCCAAGAGACCCAGTACTTC. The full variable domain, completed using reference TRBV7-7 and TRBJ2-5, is GAGVSQSPRYKVTKRGQDVTLRCDPISSHATLYWYQQALGQGPEFLTYFNYEAQPDKSGLPSDRFSAERPEGSISTLTIQRTEQRDSAMYRCASSQDSIQETQYFGPGTRLLVL.

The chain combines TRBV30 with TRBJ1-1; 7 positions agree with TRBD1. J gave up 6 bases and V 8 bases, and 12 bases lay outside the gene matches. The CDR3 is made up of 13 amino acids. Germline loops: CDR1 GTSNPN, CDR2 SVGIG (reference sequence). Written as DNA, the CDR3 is TGTGCCCAAAAGACAGGGTATAGCGCTGAAGCTTTCTTT. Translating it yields CAQKTGYSAEAFF.

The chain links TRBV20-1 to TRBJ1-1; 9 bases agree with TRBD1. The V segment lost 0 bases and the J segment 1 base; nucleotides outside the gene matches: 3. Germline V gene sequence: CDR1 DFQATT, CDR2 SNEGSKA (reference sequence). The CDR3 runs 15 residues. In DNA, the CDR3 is TGCAGTGCTAGAGACGGACAGGGGCGGAACACTGAAGCTTTCTTT. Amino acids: CSARDGQGRNTEAFF.

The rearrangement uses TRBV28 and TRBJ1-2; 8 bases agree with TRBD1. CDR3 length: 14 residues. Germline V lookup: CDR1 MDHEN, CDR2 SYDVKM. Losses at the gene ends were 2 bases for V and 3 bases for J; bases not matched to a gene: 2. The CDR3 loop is CASSLAGGDYGYTF. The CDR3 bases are TGTGCCAGCAGTTTAGCAGGGGGCGACTATGGCTACACCTTC.

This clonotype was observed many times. CDR3 loop: CASSPQTGATDTQYF. The CDR3 DNA reads TGTGCCAGCAGCCCTCAGACAGGGGCCACAGATACGCAGTATTTT. The rearrangement links TRBV7-2 to TRBJ2-3; TRBD1 matches at 8 bases. V lost 5 bases, J lost 2 bases, and 6 bases stayed unmatched. Germline V gene data show CDR1 as SGHTA and CDR2 as FQGNSA. This CDR3 region has 15 residues.

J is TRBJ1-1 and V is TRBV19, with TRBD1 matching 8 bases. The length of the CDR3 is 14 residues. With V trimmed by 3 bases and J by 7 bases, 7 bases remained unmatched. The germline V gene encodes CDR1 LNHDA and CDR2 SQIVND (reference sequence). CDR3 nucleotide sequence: TGTGCCAGTAGTATCCCAGGGGGCGCGGGTGAAGCTTTCTTT. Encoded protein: CASSIPGGAGEAFF.

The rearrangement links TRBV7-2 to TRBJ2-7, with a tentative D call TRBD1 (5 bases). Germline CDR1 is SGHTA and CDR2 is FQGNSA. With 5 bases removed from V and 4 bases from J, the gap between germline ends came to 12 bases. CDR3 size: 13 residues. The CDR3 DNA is TGTGCCAGCAGCCTCCCCCCAGGGTACGAGCAGTACTTC. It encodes CASSLPPGYEQYF.

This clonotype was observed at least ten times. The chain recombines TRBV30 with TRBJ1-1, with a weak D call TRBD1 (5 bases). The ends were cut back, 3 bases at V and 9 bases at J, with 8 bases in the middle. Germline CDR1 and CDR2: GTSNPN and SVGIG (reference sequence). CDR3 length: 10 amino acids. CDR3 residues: CAWRGGKAFF. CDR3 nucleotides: TGTGCCTGGAGGGGGGGAAAAGCTTTCTTT.

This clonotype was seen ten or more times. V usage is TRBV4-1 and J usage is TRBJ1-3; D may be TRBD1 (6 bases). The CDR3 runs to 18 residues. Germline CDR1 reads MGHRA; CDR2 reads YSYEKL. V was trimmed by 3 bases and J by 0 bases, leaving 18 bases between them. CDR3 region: CASSQPTGQTSSGNTIYF. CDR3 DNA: TGCGCCAGCAGCCAGCCAACAGGACAGACGAGCTCTGGAAACACCATATATTTT.

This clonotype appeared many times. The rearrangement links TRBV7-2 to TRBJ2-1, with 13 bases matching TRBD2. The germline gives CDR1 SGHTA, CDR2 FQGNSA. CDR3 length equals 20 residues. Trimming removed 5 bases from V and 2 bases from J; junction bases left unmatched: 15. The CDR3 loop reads CASSERTSGSTVLPYNEQFF. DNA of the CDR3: TGTGCCAGCAGCGAGAGGACTAGCGGGAGTACCGTTTTACCCTACAATGAGCAGTTCTTC.

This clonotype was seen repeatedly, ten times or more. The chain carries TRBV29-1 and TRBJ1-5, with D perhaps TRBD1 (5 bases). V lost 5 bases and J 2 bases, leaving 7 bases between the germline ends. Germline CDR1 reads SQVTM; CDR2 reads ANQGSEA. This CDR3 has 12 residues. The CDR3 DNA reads TGCAGCGTTCAGGGAGGCAATCAGCCCCAGCATTTT. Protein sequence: CSVQGGNQPQHF.

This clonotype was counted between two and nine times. The CDR3 DNA is TGCGCCAGCAGCTTGTACACGGGCAGGGGGGGGGCCAACGTCCTGACTTTC. As protein: CASSLYTGRGGANVLTF. The V call is TRBV5-1, the J call TRBJ2-6, with 7 bases that match TRBD1. This CDR3 comprises 17 residues. The J segment lost 4 bases and the V segment lost 1 base, leaving 8 bases of the junction unmatched. CDR1 is SGHRS and CDR2 is YFSETQ in the germline V gene.

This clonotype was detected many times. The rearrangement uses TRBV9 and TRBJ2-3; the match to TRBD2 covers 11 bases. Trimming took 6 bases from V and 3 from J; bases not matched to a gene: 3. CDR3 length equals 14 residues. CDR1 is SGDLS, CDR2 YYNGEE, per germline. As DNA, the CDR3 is TGTGCCAGCACCTCTAGCGGGAGGACAGATACGCAGTATTTT. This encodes CASTSSGRTDTQYF.

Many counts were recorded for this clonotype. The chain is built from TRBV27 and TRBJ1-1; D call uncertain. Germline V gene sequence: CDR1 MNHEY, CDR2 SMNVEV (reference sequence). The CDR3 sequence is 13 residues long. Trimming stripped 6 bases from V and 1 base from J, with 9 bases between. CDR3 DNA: TGTGCCAGCAGCCTGGTCCGGAACACTGAAGCTTTCTTT. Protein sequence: CASSLVRNTEAFF.

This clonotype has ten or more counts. Here the CDR3 reads CASSLVAGGETQYF. DNA for the CDR3: TGTGCCAGCAGCTTAGTCGCAGGAGGAGAGACCCAGTACTTC. J is TRBJ2-5 and V is TRBV11-2, with D possibly TRBD2 on 5 matching bases. V lost 1 base to trimming and J lost 4 bases, with 10 bases between them. The CDR3 loop spans 14 amino acids. Germline assignment: CDR1 SGHAT and CDR2 FQNNGV. The whole variable domain, remainder taken from reference TRBV11-2 and TRBJ2-5, is EAGVAQSPRYKIIEKRQSVAFWCNPISGHATLYWYQQILGQGPKLLIQFQNNGVVDDSQLPKDRFSAERLKGVDSTLKIQPAKLEDSAVYLCASSLVAGGETQYFGPGTRLLVL.

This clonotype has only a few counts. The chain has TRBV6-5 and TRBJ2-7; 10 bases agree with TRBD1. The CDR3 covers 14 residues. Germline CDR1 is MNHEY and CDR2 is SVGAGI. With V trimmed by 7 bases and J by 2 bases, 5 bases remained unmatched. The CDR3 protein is CASKRDRGTYEQYF. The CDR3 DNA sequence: TGTGCCAGCAAGAGGGACAGGGGCACCTACGAGCAGTACTTC.

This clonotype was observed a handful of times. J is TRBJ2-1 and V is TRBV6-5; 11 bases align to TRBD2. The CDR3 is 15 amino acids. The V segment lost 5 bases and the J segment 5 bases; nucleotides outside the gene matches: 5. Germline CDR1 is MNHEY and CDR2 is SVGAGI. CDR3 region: CASSRTLAGDNEQFF. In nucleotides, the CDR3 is TGTGCCAGCAGTCGAACACTAGCGGGGGACAATGAGCAGTTCTTC.

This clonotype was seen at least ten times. This chain's CDR3 is CASSPGVDFLEQYF. The CDR3 coding sequence is TGCGCCAGCAGCCCTGGTGTGGACTTCCTCGAGCAGTACTTC. The gene calls are TRBV4-1 and TRBJ2-7, with a tentative D call TRBD2 (5 bases). V lost 4 bases, J lost 6 bases, and 16 bases lay in between. There are 14 residues in the CDR3. The germline CDR1 and CDR2 sequences are MGHRA and YSYEKL.

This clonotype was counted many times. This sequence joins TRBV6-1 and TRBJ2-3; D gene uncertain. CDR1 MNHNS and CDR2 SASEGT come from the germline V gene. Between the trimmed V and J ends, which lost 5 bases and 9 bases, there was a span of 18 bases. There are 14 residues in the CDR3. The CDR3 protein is CASSYPLGQRTQYF. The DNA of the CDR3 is TGTGCCAGCAGTTACCCCCTAGGCCAGAGAACGCAGTATTTT.

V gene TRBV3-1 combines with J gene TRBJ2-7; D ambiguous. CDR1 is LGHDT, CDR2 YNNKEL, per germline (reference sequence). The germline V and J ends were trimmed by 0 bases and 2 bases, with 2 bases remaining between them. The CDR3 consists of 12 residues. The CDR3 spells CASSQEPYEQYF. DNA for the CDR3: TGTGCCAGCAGCCAAGAACCCTACGAGCAGTACTTC.